This T cell receptor beta chain emerged from a study of T cell changes during pregnancy in multiple sclerosis. Data came from immunoSEQ multiplex PCR; TCRdb stores just in-frame clones and leaves some out. There are 40,000 to 50,000 clones in the sample; nearly 90% occur only once, and approximately 1.3% lies in the top ten. This receptor was obtained from a female donor with multiple sclerosis, enrolled in a pregnancy study. The source was CD4+ T cells from peripheral blood mononuclear cells, collected in the first trimester of pregnancy.

The CDR3 loop reads CSVAPRFGTEAFF. The CDR3 nucleotides read TGCAGCGTGGCCCCGCGGTTTGGGACTGAAGCTTTCTTT. The chain joins TRBV29-1 to TRBJ1-1; D gene uncertain. The germline V gene encodes CDR1 SQVTM and CDR2 ANQGSEA. Trimming took 6 bases from V and 5 from J, leaving 16 bases between them. This CDR3 region has 13 residues.